Below, 21 T cell receptor beta chains from the same sample are listed, as sequenced in a study of blood T cell repertoires in COVID-19. Sequencing was performed with immunoSEQ multiplex PCR; in TCRdb, only in-frame clones are kept and a portion is missing. The table lists some 270,000 clones, around 89% of them singletons. Sequencing was carried out using peripheral blood. These receptors came from a woman aged 55-75 years with COVID-19, enrolled during active disease.

V gene TRBV9 combines with J gene TRBJ2-1; 10 nucleotides match TRBD2. CDR1 SGDLS and CDR2 YYNGEE come from the germline V gene. CDR3 length equals 16 residues. V lost 3 bases, J lost 5 bases, and 8 bases stayed unmatched. CDR3 nucleotide sequence: TGTGCCAGCAGCGCCTTTAGCGGGGGGAGCAACAATGAGCAGTTCTTC. It codes for CASSAFSGGSNNEQFF.

The chain carries TRBV7-9 and TRBJ1-1; D is possibly TRBD1 (5 bases). V lost 6 bases to trimming and J lost 11 bases, with 19 bases between them. The CDR3 loop spans 13 amino acids. CDR1 is SEHNR, CDR2 FQNEAQ, per germline (reference sequence). The CDR3 DNA sequence: TGTGCCAGCAGAAGGGGTGGGGCGATGGGTGCTTTCTTT. Its translation: CASRRGGAMGAFF.

This chain uses TRBV14 with TRBJ1-1; no clear D gene. Germline CDR1 is SGHDN and CDR2 is FVKESK. Trimming pared 4 bases from V and 0 bases from J, leaving 9 bases between. This CDR3 has 14 residues. CDR3 bases: TGTGCCAGCAGCCTACACAGCTTGAACACTGAAGCTTTCTTT. Encoded protein: CASSLHSLNTEAFF.

V and J are TRBV30 and TRBJ2-5, with TRBD2 matching over 10 bases. The CDR3 has 13 residues. Germline V gene sequence: CDR1 GTSNPN, CDR2 SVGIG (reference sequence). The CDR3 bases are TGTGCTGCGACTAGCGGGCTCCAAGAGACCCAGTACTTC. Protein: CAATSGLQETQYF.

To note about this clone: Compared with germline, one end of the junction differs, possibly owing to a read error. V and J are TRBV10-3 and TRBJ2-1; D may be TRBD1 (7 bases). The V gene's germline CDR1 is ENHRY and CDR2 SYGVKD. CDR3 length equals 11 residues. CDR3 sequence: CAIRDRRVGVF. In DNA form, the CDR3 reads TGTGCCATCAGGGACAGGAGGGTTGGCGTCTTC.

V is TRBV29-1 and J is TRBJ1-2, with 7 bases that match TRBD1. CDR3 size: 14 residues. After removal of 0 bases from V and 7 bases from J, the junction contained 8 bases not matched to a gene. Germline V gene data show CDR1 as SQVTM and CDR2 as ANQGSEA. CDR3 protein: CSVEEGTVSFGYTF. Here the CDR3 DNA reads TGCAGCGTTGAAGAGGGGACAGTCTCGTTTGGCTACACCTTC.

V gene TRBV5-1 combines with J gene TRBJ1-1; TRBD1 might be the D (5 bases). The V gene lost 4 bases and the J gene lost 2 bases, with 9 bases spanning the gap. Germline CDR1 reads SGHRS; CDR2 reads YFSETQ. CDR3 length: 13 amino acids. This chain's CDR3 is CASSQGFNTEAFF. The CDR3, as DNA: TGCGCCAGCAGCCAGGGATTCAACACTGAAGCTTTCTTT.

The chain has TRBV5-1 and TRBJ2-7; 7 nucleotides align to TRBD1. With 6 bases clipped from V and 5 bases from J, the junction kept 8 bases outside the gene matches. The length of the CDR3 is 13 residues. CDR1 and CDR2 (germline): SGHRS, YFSETQ. CDR3 sequence (DNA): TGCGCCAGCACTCCTCCCGACAGGGACGAGCAGTACTTC. It encodes CASTPPDRDEQYF.

The chain employs TRBV7-9 and TRBJ1-4; D uncertain. V lost 5 bases, J lost 2 bases, and 12 bases lay in between. Germline CDR1 SEHNR, CDR2 FQNEAQ (reference sequence). CDR3 size: 15 residues. The CDR3 DNA reads as TGTGCCAGCAGCCCGTACGGGTCCACTAATGAAAAACTGTTTTTT. Translation: CASSPYGSTNEKLFF.

The chain recombines TRBV19 with TRBJ2-1; 7 positions match TRBD1. This CDR3 region has 16 residues. The germline CDR1 and CDR2 sequences are LNHDA and SQIVND (reference sequence). V gave up 5 bases and J gave up 6 bases; unmatched junction bases: 13. As DNA, the CDR3 is TGTGCCAGTAGTGTGCTCCCGGGACAGTTTCCCAATGAGCAGTTCTTC. Amino acid sequence: CASSVLPGQFPNEQFF.

The chain couples TRBV7-3 to TRBJ2-1, with TRBD1 identical over 8 bases. CDR1 SGHTA and CDR2 FQGTGA come from the germline V gene. The CDR3 consists of 14 residues. V shed 5 bases and J 4 bases; nucleotides not matched to a gene: 4. The CDR3 coding sequence is TGTGCCAGCAGCCTCCGACAGGGGTACAATGAGCAGTTCTTC. It yields the protein CASSLRQGYNEQFF.

This clone was counted a single time. The CDR3 DNA sequence: TGTGCCAGCAGCCAAGAACAGGGGCAACGCTATGGCTACACCTTC. Translating gives CASSQEQGQRYGYTF. The rearrangement joins TRBV4-2 to TRBJ1-2, with 7 bases fitting TRBD1. The CDR3 length is 15 residues. CDR1 is LGHNA and CDR2 is YNFKEQ in the germline V gene. V shed 0 bases and J 4 bases; nucleotides not matched to a gene: 5.

This sequence joins TRBV7-2 and TRBJ1-2; 7 bases fit TRBD1. This CDR3 contains 13 residues. Trimming removed 5 bases from V and 2 bases from J; junction bases left unmatched: 2. CDR1 and CDR2 from the germline V gene are SGHTA and FQGNSA. The CDR3 is CASSKQGNYGYTF. Here the CDR3 DNA reads TGTGCCAGCAGCAAACAGGGGAACTATGGCTACACCTTC.

CDR3: CASSERQNSPLHF. CDR3 DNA: TGTGCCAGCAGTGAACGACAGAATTCACCCCTCCACTTT. The rearrangement uses TRBV6-4 and TRBJ1-6; D may be TRBD1 (5 bases). The germline CDR1 and CDR2 sequences are MRHNA and SNTAGT. Trimming removed 3 bases from V and 7 bases from J, with 7 bases in between. This CDR3 has 13 residues.

V gene TRBV30 combines with J gene TRBJ2-7; D may be TRBD2 (6 bases). Looked up from germline, CDR1 is GTSNPN and CDR2 is SVGIG (reference sequence). V dropped 2 bases and J dropped 6 bases, with 8 bases sitting between them. CDR3 length equals 11 residues. For the CDR3, the DNA is TGTGCCTGGAGTATGGGGGGCGAGCAGTACTTC. Translated, it gives CAWSMGGEQYF.

The V and J genes are TRBV4-2 and TRBJ1-5, with 7 bases fitting TRBD1. Germline CDR1 reads LGHNA; CDR2 reads YNFKEQ. V gave up 1 base and J gave up 2 bases; unmatched junction bases: 5. This CDR3 contains 16 residues. The CDR3 nucleotides are TGTGCCAGCAGCCAAGGTAGGGGGCAGGGCAATCAGCCCCAGCATTTT. Translation gives CASSQGRGQGNQPQHF.

The J gene is TRBJ1-2, the V gene TRBV29-1, with TRBD1 identical over 9 bases. CDR1 is SQVTM and CDR2 is ANQGSEA in the germline V gene. CDR3 length: 15 residues. Trimming took 3 bases from V and 0 from J; bases not matched to a gene: 5. The CDR3 reads CSVDAGQGANYGYTF. CDR3 nucleotides: TGCAGCGTTGACGCGGGACAGGGAGCTAACTATGGCTACACCTTC.

The chain employs TRBV4-2 and TRBJ2-3; 9 bases line up with TRBD2. With V trimmed by 1 base and J by 2 bases, 4 bases remained unmatched. There are 16 residues in the CDR3. Germline V lookup: CDR1 LGHNA, CDR2 YNFKEQ. CDR3 sequence: CASSQGGGGATDTQYF. Written as DNA, the CDR3 is TGTGCCAGCAGCCAAGGAGGCGGGGGGGCCACAGATACGCAGTATTTT.

The gene calls are TRBV5-5 and TRBJ1-2, with D possibly TRBD1 on 5 matching bases. V lost 0 bases to trimming and J lost 8 bases, with 8 bases between them. This CDR3 region has 12 residues. The germline CDR1 and CDR2 sequences are SGHKS and YYEKEE (reference sequence). DNA for the CDR3: TGTGCCAGCAGCTTGGATCAGGGAGGCTACACCTTC. Its translation: CASSLDQGGYTF.

The rearrangement uses TRBV6-6 and TRBJ1-2; D is possibly TRBD1 (6 bases). Germline V gene sequence: CDR1 MNHNY, CDR2 SVGAGI (reference sequence). V was shortened by 6 bases and J by 2 bases, with 10 bases between the two germline ends. This CDR3 contains 13 residues. The CDR3 sequence: CASSLDRNYGYTF. CDR3 nucleotide sequence: TGTGCCAGCAGCCTGGACAGAAACTATGGCTACACCTTC.

This clone was seen only a few times. The gene calls are TRBV27 and TRBJ1-1; possible D gene TRBD1, 5 bases. Between the trimmed V and J ends, which lost 4 bases and 4 bases, there was a span of 13 bases. Per germline, CDR1 MNHEY and CDR2 SMNVEV (reference sequence). The CDR3 contains 14 residues. The CDR3 loop is CASSWSGWGTEAFF. The CDR3 DNA reads as TGTGCCAGCAGTTGGTCAGGGTGGGGCACTGAAGCTTTCTTT.